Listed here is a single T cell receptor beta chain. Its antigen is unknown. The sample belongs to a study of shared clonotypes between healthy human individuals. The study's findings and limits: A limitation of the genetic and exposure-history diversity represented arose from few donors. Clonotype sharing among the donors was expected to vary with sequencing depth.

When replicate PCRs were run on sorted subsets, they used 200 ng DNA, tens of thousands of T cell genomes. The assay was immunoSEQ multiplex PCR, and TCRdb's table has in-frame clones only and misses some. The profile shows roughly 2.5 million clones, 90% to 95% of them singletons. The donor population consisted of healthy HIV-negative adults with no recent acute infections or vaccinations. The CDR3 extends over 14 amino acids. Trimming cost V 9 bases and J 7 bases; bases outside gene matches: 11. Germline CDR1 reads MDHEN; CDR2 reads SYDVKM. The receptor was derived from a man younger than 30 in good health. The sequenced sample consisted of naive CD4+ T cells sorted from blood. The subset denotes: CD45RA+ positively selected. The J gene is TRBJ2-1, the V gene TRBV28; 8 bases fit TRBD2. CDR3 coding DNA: TGTGCCAGTTTCGAAGCGGGGGCCAAGAATGAGCAGTTCTTC. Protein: CASFEAGAKNEQFF.